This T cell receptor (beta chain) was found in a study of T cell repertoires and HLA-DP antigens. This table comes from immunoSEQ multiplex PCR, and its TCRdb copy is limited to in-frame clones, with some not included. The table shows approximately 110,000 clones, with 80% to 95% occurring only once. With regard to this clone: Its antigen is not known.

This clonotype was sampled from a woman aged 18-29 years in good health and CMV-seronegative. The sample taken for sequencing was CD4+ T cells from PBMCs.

CDR3 sequence (DNA): TGTGCCAGCAGCCCAGGGACAGCTTCTGGAAACACCATATATTTT. Protein product: CASSPGTASGNTIYF. This chain uses TRBV9 with TRBJ1-3; TRBD1 matches at 7 bases. V dropped 4 bases and J dropped 1; count of bases not matched to a gene: 5. Germline V CDR1 and CDR2: SGDLS, YYNGEE. CDR3 length: 15 residues.